The text below deals with one T cell receptor beta chain. The data were taken from a study of blood T cell repertoires in COVID-19. Method: immunoSEQ multiplex PCR; TCRdb's copy keeps in-frame clones and lacks some. The sample carries over 45,000 clones, roughly four fifths recorded once. The sequencing input was peripheral blood. This receptor was obtained from a woman aged 80 or older with acute or convalescent COVID-19.

In nucleotides, the CDR3 is TGTGCCAGCTCACCAAACAGAGACACCGGGGAGCTGTTTTTT. Translation: CASSPNRDTGELFF. This sequence joins TRBV18 and TRBJ2-2, with D uncertain. Germline V lookup: CDR1 KGHSH, CDR2 LQKENI. The CDR3 totals 14 residues. The V end lost 2 bases, the J end lost 3 bases, and 7 bases lay between the germline ends.